The 29 T cell receptor beta chains below all came from one sample that was sequenced in a study of blood T cell repertoires in COVID-19 (dated by TCRdb to about 2020). Library preparation employed the immunoSEQ multiplex PCR assay. In TCRdb, the immuneACCESS table is reduced to in-frame sequences with V and J assigned. These tables do not hold every clone; where another copy was compared, an unresolved V gene accounts for under half, and the others remain unexplained. The sample has 140,000 or so clones on record, around 85% of them singletons. About 2.9% of the sample rests with the top ten. Material for sequencing was peripheral blood. The receptors here all came from a man aged 50 or older with acute or convalescent COVID-19.

The V call is TRBV13, the J call TRBJ1-6; TRBD1 aligns across 8 bases. V shed 5 bases and J 8 bases; nucleotides not matched to a gene: 5. Germline CDR1 reads PRHDT; CDR2 reads FYEKMQ (reference sequence). This CDR3 comprises 14 residues. The CDR3 DNA reads as TGTGCCAGCAGCCTAAACAGGGGGGATTCACCCCTCCACTTT. Amino acids: CASSLNRGDSPLHF.

The CDR3 DNA reads TGTGCCAGCAGCGTAGGAGAGGTGAATGAGCAGTTCTTC. Translation: CASSVGEVNEQFF. The V gene is TRBV9, the J gene TRBJ2-1; D not certain. Germline assignment: CDR1 SGDLS and CDR2 YYNGEE. V was trimmed by 0 bases and J by 7 bases, leaving 8 bases between them. The CDR3 contains 13 residues. Supplemented by reference TRBV9 and TRBJ2-1, the full variable domain reads DSGVTQTPKHLITATGQRVTLRCSPRSGDLSVYWYQQSLDQGLQFLIQYYNGEERAKGNILERFSAQQFPDLHSELNLSSLELGDSALYFCASSVGEVNEQFFGPGTRLTVL.

The chain carries TRBV10-3 and TRBJ2-5; a possible D gene is TRBD2 (5 bases). The CDR3 loop spans 16 amino acids. Germline CDR1 is ENHRY and CDR2 is SYGVKD. V shed 0 bases and J shed 2 bases, with 13 bases lying between them. CDR3 protein: CAISESRSSGQETQYF. The CDR3 nucleotides read TGTGCCATCAGTGAGTCAAGGTCCTCGGGGCAAGAGACCCAGTACTTC.

V usage is TRBV25-1 and J usage is TRBJ1-5; 8 bases agree with TRBD1. This CDR3 has 18 residues. The germline V gene has CDR1 MGHDK and CDR2 SYGVNS. Losses at the gene ends were 1 base for V and 7 bases for J; bases not matched to a gene: 15. As DNA, the CDR3 is TGTGCCAGCAGTGAATCGGGTACCCAGGGGGCGAATTCCCAGCCCCAGCATTTT. Translated: CASSESGTQGANSQPQHF. Variable domain in full (rest from reference TRBV25-1 and TRBJ1-5): EADIYQTPRYLVIGTGKKITLECSQTMGHDKMYWYQQDPGMELHLIHYSYGVNSTEKGDLSSESTVSRIRTEHFPLTLESARPSHTSQYLCASSESGTQGANSQPQHFGDGTRLSIL.

V usage is TRBV19 and J usage is TRBJ2-7, with 7 bases fitting TRBD2. CDR1 is LNHDA, CDR2 SQIVND, per germline (reference sequence). V lost 3 bases, J lost 4 bases, and 3 bases stayed unmatched. This CDR3 spans 13 amino acids. The CDR3 spells CASSITGGYEQYF. The CDR3 DNA follows: TGTGCCAGTAGTATTACCGGGGGGTACGAGCAGTACTTC.

The chain couples TRBV7-9 to TRBJ1-2, with D possibly TRBD1 on 6 matching bases. Germline lookup yields CDR1 SEHNR and CDR2 FQNEAQ (reference sequence). The length of the CDR3 is 14 residues. V was pared by 7 bases and J by 6 bases, with 18 bases between. CDR3 residues: CASTLRGAGDGYTF. DNA for the CDR3: TGTGCCAGCACCCTGAGAGGGGCAGGGGATGGCTACACCTTC.

The chain uses TRBV19 and TRBJ2-7; 11 bases align to TRBD2. The CDR3 consists of 14 residues. The trim removed 3 bases at V and 3 bases at J, leaving 1 base unmatched. From germline, CDR1 is LNHDA and CDR2 SQIVND (reference sequence). CDR3 residues: CASSIGTSGYEQYF. Here the CDR3 DNA reads TGTGCCAGTAGTATCGGGACTAGCGGCTACGAGCAGTACTTC. The full variable domain, its missing parts supplied by reference TRBV19 and TRBJ2-7, is DGGITQSPKYLFRKEGQNVTLSCEQNLNHDAMYWYRQDPGQGLRLIYYSQIVNDFQKGDIAEGYSVSREKKESFPLTVTSAQKNPTAFYLCASSIGTSGYEQYFGPGTRLTVT.

The rearrangement uses TRBV28 and TRBJ1-2, with TRBD1 matching over 8 bases. Germline V gene lookup returns CDR1 MDHEN and CDR2 SYDVKM. V lost 1 base and J lost 8; bases outside the gene matches: 9. The CDR3 extends over 15 amino acids. This CDR3 reads CASSLSDRDFKGYTF. In nucleotides, the CDR3 is TGTGCCAGCAGTTTATCGGACAGGGATTTCAAAGGCTACACCTTC.

This chain's CDR3 is CASSLATYDYEQYF. The CDR3 nucleotides read TGTGCCAGCAGCTTGGCGACTTATGACTACGAGCAGTACTTC. V usage is TRBV11-1 and J usage is TRBJ2-7; D is uncertain. This CDR3 has 14 amino acids. CDR1 and CDR2 (germline): SGHAT, FQDESV (reference sequence). V was pared by 3 bases and J by 3 bases, with 12 bases between.

This clone was detected only a few times. The chain couples TRBV9 to TRBJ2-1, with a tentative D call TRBD2 (6 bases). V was trimmed by 1 base and J by 0 bases, leaving 11 bases between them. The CDR3 is 16 residues long. Germline lookup yields CDR1 SGDLS and CDR2 YYNGEE. The CDR3, as DNA: TGTGCCAGCAGCGTATCGCCGGGACTCTCCTACAATGAGCAGTTCTTC. Its protein is CASSVSPGLSYNEQFF.

V and J are TRBV7-9 and TRBJ1-4; D is possibly TRBD1 (6 bases). Trimming shortened V by 3 bases and J by 6 bases, and 14 bases separated the two germline ends. This CDR3 is 15 amino acids long. Per germline, CDR1 SEHNR and CDR2 FQNEAQ (reference sequence). CDR3: CASSLTGRSDEKLFF. CDR3 nucleotide sequence: TGTGCCAGCAGCTTGACAGGAAGGTCGGATGAAAAACTGTTTTTT. Variable domain in full (rest from reference TRBV7-9 and TRBJ1-4): DTGVSQNPRHKITKRGQNVTFRCDPISEHNRLYWYRQTLGQGPEFLTYFQNEAQLEKSRLLSDRFSAERPKGSFSTLEIQRTEQGDSAMYLCASSLTGRSDEKLFFGSGTQLSVL.

The chain's CDR3 is CASSVWRWDTQYF. CDR3 nucleotides: TGTGCCAGCAGTGTATGGCGGTGGGATACGCAGTATTTT. The V call is TRBV2, the J call TRBJ2-3; unclear D gene. There are 13 residues in the CDR3. V was trimmed by 4 bases and J by 6 bases, leaving 11 bases between them. The germline CDR1 and CDR2 sequences are SNHLY and FYNNEI.

The rearrangement joins TRBV9 to TRBJ2-2; 9 bases align to TRBD2. There are 15 residues in the CDR3. Trimming removed 3 bases from V and 6 bases from J; junction bases left unmatched: 6. CDR1 and CDR2 from the germline V gene are SGDLS and YYNGEE. CDR3 bases: TGTGCCAGCAGCGAGGGGACTAGCTCCGCCGGGGAGCTGTTTTTT. Protein: CASSEGTSSAGELFF.

The chain combines TRBV7-3 with TRBJ2-1, with TRBD2 matching 10 bases. This CDR3 has 19 amino acids. In germline, CDR1 is SGHTA, CDR2 FQGTGA. Trimming removed 2 bases from V and 7 bases from J; junction bases left unmatched: 17. The CDR3 sequence is CASSLDPLAGVGGENEQFF. DNA of the CDR3: TGTGCCAGCAGCTTAGACCCCCTAGCGGGAGTCGGGGGGGAGAATGAGCAGTTCTTC.

The gene calls are TRBV5-1 and TRBJ1-1; 9 nucleotides agree with TRBD1. The germline V gene encodes CDR1 SGHRS and CDR2 YFSETQ. V lost 4 bases and J lost 10; bases outside the gene matches: 8. The CDR3 contains 13 residues. CDR3 protein: CASSGGQGVSAFF. The CDR3 nucleotides are TGCGCCAGCAGCGGGGGACAGGGTGTTTCAGCTTTCTTT.

This clone is a singleton in its sample. The chain carries TRBV30 and TRBJ2-5; a weak D match, TRBD1 (5 bases). This CDR3 comprises 12 residues. Trimming took off 4 bases at V and 2 bases at J, with 8 bases between the two ends. Germline V gives CDR1 GTSNPN, CDR2 SVGIG (reference sequence). The CDR3 sequence: CAWKGYQETQYF. As DNA, the CDR3 is TGTGCCTGGAAGGGGTATCAAGAGACCCAGTACTTC.

The V gene is TRBV5-1, the J gene TRBJ2-7; D not resolved. CDR1 SGHRS and CDR2 YFSETQ come from the germline V gene. Trimming took 2 bases from V and 2 from J, leaving 11 bases between them. This CDR3 spans 14 amino acids. The CDR3 loop is CASSFGTEPYEQYF. DNA of the CDR3: TGCGCCAGCAGCTTCGGAACAGAGCCCTACGAGCAGTACTTC. Filled out from reference TRBV5-1 and TRBJ2-7, the complete variable domain reads KAGVTQTPRYLIKTRGQQVTLSCSPISGHRSVSWYQQTPGQGLQFLFEYFSETQRNKGNFPGRFSGRQFSNSRSEMNVSTLELGDSALYLCASSFGTEPYEQYFGPGTRLTVT.

The V call is TRBV7-9, the J call TRBJ2-5; 8 bases match TRBD1. The CDR3 spans 14 residues. The ends lost 5 bases at V and 5 bases at J; junction bases unmatched: 7. The germline CDR1 and CDR2 sequences are SEHNR and FQNEAQ (reference sequence). The CDR3 region is CASSPGTGRETQYF. CDR3 nucleotide sequence: TGTGCCAGCAGCCCCGGGACAGGCAGGGAGACCCAGTACTTC.

V is TRBV7-2 and J is TRBJ2-2; 8 bases line up with TRBD1. V was pared by 5 bases and J by 4 bases, with 6 bases of the junction left unmatched. Germline V gene lookup returns CDR1 SGHTA and CDR2 FQGNSA. The CDR3 length is 15 residues. The CDR3: CASSPQGASTGELFF. The CDR3 DNA follows: TGTGCCAGCAGCCCGCAGGGGGCGAGCACCGGGGAGCTGTTTTTT.

This chain joins TRBV12-3 or TRBV12-4 and TRBJ2-3, with a possible D match to TRBD1 (6 bases). Trimming cost V 4 bases and J 1 base, with 6 bases left between them. CDR3 length: 13 amino acids. CDR3 region: CASSSGGTDTQYF. CDR3 nucleotides: TGTGCCAGCAGTTCAGGGGGCACAGATACGCAGTATTTT.

This clone has only one observation. The chain is built from TRBV7-6 and TRBJ2-5; no clear D gene. The germline CDR1 and CDR2 sequences are SGHVS and FNYEAQ. The V gene lost 7 bases and the J gene lost 2 bases, with 14 bases spanning the gap. The CDR3 runs 14 residues. For the CDR3, the DNA is TGTGCCAGCACTGTGTGGGCAGCACAAGAGACCCAGTACTTC. Translating gives CASTVWAAQETQYF.

The chain links TRBV28 to TRBJ2-1, with 10 bases aligning to TRBD1. There are 14 residues in the CDR3. The trim removed 1 base at V and 14 bases at J, leaving 8 bases unmatched. Germline values: CDR1 MDHEN, CDR2 SYDVKM. The CDR3: CASSLLGGTGVKFF. The CDR3, as DNA: TGTGCCAGCAGTTTATTGGGCGGGACAGGGGTAAAGTTCTTC.

V and J are TRBV29-1 and TRBJ2-1, with a possible D match to TRBD1 (5 bases). CDR1 SQVTM and CDR2 ANQGSEA come from the germline V gene. The CDR3 is made up of 14 amino acids. Deletions cut 5 bases from V and 9 bases from J, with 20 bases between. The CDR3 DNA sequence: TGCAGCGTTCGGGTACTGGGGCGCAGGGCTGAGCAGTTCTTC. This gives the protein CSVRVLGRRAEQFF.

The rearrangement uses TRBV6-5 and TRBJ1-6; 9 nucleotides align to TRBD1. The CDR3 length is 15 residues. V lost 5 bases to trimming and J lost 7 bases; unmatched junction nucleotides: 6. CDR1 is MNHEY and CDR2 is SVGAGI in the germline V gene. The CDR3 protein is CASSRNGQGNSPLHF. CDR3 nucleotide sequence: TGTGCCAGCAGTCGAAACGGACAGGGGAATTCACCCCTCCACTTT.

The V call is TRBV5-5, the J call TRBJ2-5; 8 bases fit TRBD1. CDR1 and CDR2 from the germline V gene are SGHKS and YYEKEE (reference sequence). The CDR3 length is 13 residues. V was pared by 4 bases and J by 5 bases, with 4 bases of the junction left unmatched. CDR3 DNA: TGTGCCAGCAGCCGGACAGGGTATGAGACCCAGTACTTC. Translating gives CASSRTGYETQYF.

V usage is TRBV12-5 and J usage is TRBJ2-1; D remains unclear. CDR3 length equals 14 residues. The germline V gene has CDR1 LGHNT and CDR2 FRNRAP. V gave up 2 bases and J gave up 5 bases, with 10 bases separating them. The DNA of the CDR3 is TGTGCTAGTGGTTTGACCCTAGTGAACAATGAGCAGTTCTTC. This codes for CASGLTLVNNEQFF.

The J gene is TRBJ2-2, the V gene TRBV27; D might be TRBD2 (6 bases). The CDR3 contains 15 residues. Trimming removed 2 bases from V and 4 bases from J, with 11 bases in between. CDR1 and CDR2 from the germline V gene are MNHEY and SMNVEV (reference sequence). The CDR3 loop reads CASSLRGTLTGELFF. Here the CDR3 DNA reads TGTGCCAGCAGTTTACGGGGGACCCTCACCGGGGAGCTGTTTTTT.

The sample holds one count of this clone. The rearrangement uses TRBV4-2 and TRBJ2-7; 9 bases line up with TRBD2. The V gene's germline CDR1 is LGHNA and CDR2 YNFKEQ. The CDR3 contains 20 residues. V lost 2 bases and J lost 0; bases outside the gene matches: 17. Here the CDR3 reads CASSQNSAGGLIITSYEQYF. CDR3 nucleotide sequence: TGTGCCAGCAGCCAAAATTCAGCGGGAGGATTAATAATTACCTCCTACGAGCAGTACTTC.

CDR3 residues: CASSIFGLAGVNEQFF. The DNA of the CDR3 is TGTGCCAGTAGTATATTTGGGCTAGCGGGAGTCAATGAGCAGTTCTTC. This chain uses TRBV19 with TRBJ2-1; 10 bases fit TRBD2. Germline V gives CDR1 LNHDA, CDR2 SQIVND (reference sequence). V was pared by 2 bases and J by 6 bases, with 7 bases of the junction left unmatched. The CDR3 is 16 residues long.